This T cell receptor beta chain was recorded in a study of chemoradiotherapy in HPV16-positive cancers. Turning to the study itself: Functional T-cell assays on two HPV16-positive patients' cells defined candidate HPV-specific clones and common TCR motifs.

Produced via immunoSEQ multiplex PCR; TCRdb's table is partial and in-frame only. Of roughly 34,000 clones listed, 86% were seen once; the top ten hold about 2.1%. This CDR3 is built from 11 residues. CDR1 is MNHEY, CDR2 SVGAGI, per germline. Deletions cut 5 bases from V and 7 bases from J, with 8 bases between. The chain couples TRBV6-5 to TRBJ2-5; D unresolved. The sequenced sample was blood, obtained from a patient who underwent chemoradiotherapy. The sequence was obtained from a human donor with HPV-associated anogenital cancer. For the CDR3, the DNA is TGTGCCAGCAGTACCGACGGGACCCAGTACTTC. Encoded protein: CASSTDGTQYF.